This T cell receptor beta chain was recovered during a study of beta chain features in type 1 diabetes. Study-level results: There was a moderate but significant shortening of TCRB CDR3s in all four CD4+ subsets of Type 1 diabetes patients.

The isolated RNA, all of it, was reverse transcribed, so expressed TCRB transcripts were what got sequenced. Clones were sequenced by immunoSEQ multiplex PCR, and TCRdb holds only the in-frame ones, with some missing. This sample has about 170,000 clones, with approximately 7.9% found just once. About this clone itself: The antigen is unknown.

The source of this sequence is a man aged 18 to 29 with type 1 diabetes. The sequenced sample consisted of central memory CD4+ T cells from blood.

CDR3 sequence (DNA): TGTGCCAGTAGTAGATTCAGGACATTCGTCTTCGCCGGGGAGCTGTTTTTT. It specifies CASSRFRTFVFAGELFF. V is TRBV19 and J is TRBJ2-2; tentative D call: TRBD1 (5 bases). Trimming took 4 bases from V and 6 from J, leaving 21 bases between them. The CDR3 is made up of 17 amino acids. CDR1 is LNHDA and CDR2 is SQIVND in the germline V gene (reference sequence).